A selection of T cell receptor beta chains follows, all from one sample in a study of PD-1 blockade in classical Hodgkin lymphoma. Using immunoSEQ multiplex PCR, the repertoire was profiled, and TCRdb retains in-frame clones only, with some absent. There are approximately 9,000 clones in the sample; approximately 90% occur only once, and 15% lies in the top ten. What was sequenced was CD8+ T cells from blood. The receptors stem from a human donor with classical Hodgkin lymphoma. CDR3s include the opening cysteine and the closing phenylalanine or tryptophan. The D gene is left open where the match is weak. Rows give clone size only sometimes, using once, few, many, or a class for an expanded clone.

TGCGCCAGCAGCCTCTGGGGGGCAAAGGGACTGTTTTTT | CASSLWGAKGLFF | TRBV4-1 | - | TRBJ1-4 | once
TGTGCCAGCAGCTTGGTAGGGTGGACGGGCACAGATACGCAGTATTTT | CASSLVGWTGTDTQYF | TRBV5-4 | - | TRBJ2-3 | -
TGCGCCAGCAGCTTCGAAGGAGCTAGGGGGGCGGACGAGCAGTACTTC | CASSFEGARGADEQYF | TRBV5-1 | - | TRBJ2-7 | -
TGTGCCAGCAGTGTGGGACAGATGAGCTCCTACGAGCAGTACTTC | CASSVGQMSSYEQYF | TRBV6-5 | TRBD1 | TRBJ2-7 | once
TGTGCCAGCAGTGACAGGGAGACAGATACGCAGTATTTT | CASSDRETDTQYF | TRBV6-4 | - | TRBJ2-3 | -
TGTGCCAGTGGCCCCGGGACAGGGGTTGGGTTCGGAGCTTTCTTT | CASGPGTGVGFGAFF | TRBV19 | TRBD1 | TRBJ1-1 | once
TGTGCCAGCAGCTTAACAGGACAGGGCGGGACCCAGTACTTC | CASSLTGQGGTQYF | TRBV7-4 | TRBD1 | TRBJ2-5 | -
TGTGCCAGCAGCTTTAGGGGGTGGTGGGAGACCCAGTACTTC | CASSFRGWWETQYF | TRBV7-2 | - | TRBJ2-5 | -
TGTGCCAGTACCCAGGAGTGGTCCCCAGATACGCAGTATTTT | CASTQEWSPDTQYF | TRBV19 | - | TRBJ2-3 | -
TGTGCCAGCAGTTTATCCCTAGGCCCCTACGAGCAGTACTTC | CASSLSLGPYEQYF | TRBV27 | - | TRBJ2-7 | -
TGTGCCAGCAGTTTCGTTGGGACAGGGACGGGCACTGAAGCTTTCTTT | CASSFVGTGTGTEAFF | TRBV28 | TRBD1 | TRBJ1-1 | -
TGTGCCAGCCTCCTAGGCACCGGGGAGCTGTTTTTT | CASLLGTGELFF | TRBV5-5 | - | TRBJ2-2 | -
TGCGCCAGCAGCCAAGATCGGGTCGGGGGGCCCTACACCGGGGAGCTGTTTTTT | CASSQDRVGGPYTGELFF | TRBV4-3 | - | TRBJ2-2 | -
TGTGCCAGCAGTCCCCAGGGCCAGGGGCCCTCCTACGAGCAGTACTTC | CASSPQGQGPSYEQYF | TRBV28 | - | TRBJ2-7 | -
TGTGCCAGCAGTTTAACTTATTCCCCGGCAGGCCTCTCCTACGAGCAGTACTTC | CASSLTYSPAGLSYEQYF | TRBV11-2 | - | TRBJ2-7 | few
TGCGCCAGCAGCCAAGACGGACGGGAGCAGTACTTC | CASSQDGREQYF | TRBV4-1 | - | TRBJ2-5 | -
TGTGCCAGCAGCTTGGAGGGGGCAGGGGATACGCAGTATTTT | CASSLEGAGDTQYF | TRBV5-4 | TRBD1 | TRBJ2-3 | -
TGTGCCAGCAGCCCCTGGGACAGGGAGGTCTCGGATACGCAGTATTTT | CASSPWDREVSDTQYF | TRBV9 | TRBD1 | TRBJ2-3 | -
TGCGCCAGCAGCCAGCCGGACAGCAGTGTGACCTTC | CASSQPDSSVTF | TRBV4-3 | - | TRBJ1-2 | -
TGTGCCAGCAGTCCCTGGGGTCGGGAGCAGTTCTTC | CASSPWGREQFF | TRBV2 | - | TRBJ2-1 | -
TGCAGCGTTGAACTGAGGGCAGGTGAGCAGTTCTTC | CSVELRAGEQFF | TRBV29-1 | - | TRBJ2-1 | -
TGTGCCAGCAGTGAAGGTTTAGACAGGGTTAGCACCGGGGAGCTGTTTTTT | CASSEGLDRVSTGELFF | TRBV25-1 | TRBD1 | TRBJ2-2 | -
TGTGCCAGCAGCGTAGGGAGAACTAACTATGGCTACACCTTC | CASSVGRTNYGYTF | TRBV9 | - | TRBJ1-2 | once
TGTGCCAGCAGTTCTTGGAGAAACAACACTGAAGCTTTCTTT | CASSSWRNNTEAFF | TRBV28 | - | TRBJ1-1 | -
TGTGCCAGCAGCTTGCGAGGGTTCTATGGCTACACCTTC | CASSLRGFYGYTF | TRBV5-6 | - | TRBJ1-2 | medium-sized
TGTGCCAGTAGTTTCCGTGGGCAGGGGGCCAGCTATGGCTACACCTTC | CASSFRGQGASYGYTF | TRBV19 | TRBD1 | TRBJ1-2 | -
TGTGCCAGCAGCTTCCGACTAGCGGGGGTGCTTGGGGAGACCCAGTACTTC | CASSFRLAGVLGETQYF | TRBV14 | TRBD2 | TRBJ2-5 | -
TGCGCCAGCAGCCCGTCAAAGGGACGCACCGGGGAGCTGTTTTTT | CASSPSKGRTGELFF | TRBV4-3 | - | TRBJ2-2 | -
TGTGCCAGCAGTTTATCTGGGACAGGGATGGTTGGCTACACCTTC | CASSLSGTGMVGYTF | TRBV27 | TRBD1 | TRBJ1-2 | -
TGCGCCAGCAGCCAGAGCACCGGGACTAGCGGGGGGGCAGGGTACGAGCAGTACTTC | CASSQSTGTSGGAGYEQYF | TRBV5-1 | TRBD2 | TRBJ2-7 | -
TGTGCCAGCAGCTTGGGACAGGGCGGTCAGCCCCAGCATTTT | CASSLGQGGQPQHF | TRBV7-9 | TRBD1 | TRBJ1-5 | -
TGCGCCAGCAGTGAGTCGAGGGGGCGGGGGGACCAGCCCCAGCATTTT | CASSESRGRGDQPQHF | TRBV10-2 | TRBD1 | TRBJ1-5 | -
TGTGCCAGCAGCTTGGGACTAGCGGGGGGGCCGAACACCGGGGAGCTGTTTTTT | CASSLGLAGGPNTGELFF | TRBV5-5 | TRBD2 | TRBJ2-2 | -
TGCGCCAGCAGCCAAGATGGGGGGAACACTGAAGCTTTCTTT | CASSQDGGNTEAFF | TRBV4-3 | - | TRBJ1-1 | -
TGTGCCATCAGGGGGGTTTCGAACACTGAAGCTTTCTTT | CAIRGVSNTEAFF | TRBV10-3 | - | TRBJ1-1 | few
TGTGCCAGCAGATCCGACGGATACAATGAGCAGTTCTTC | CASRSDGYNEQFF | TRBV27 | - | TRBJ2-1 | -
TGTGCCAGCACCCAAAGCAGCGGGGGGGTTAATGAGCAGTTCTTC | CASTQSSGGVNEQFF | TRBV6-1 | TRBD2 | TRBJ2-1 | -
TGTGCCAGCAGCTTCAGGGACACCTACGAGCAGTACTTC | CASSFRDTYEQYF | TRBV7-6 | - | TRBJ2-7 | few
TGTGCCAGGGACGAAACGGGGGTCCGGGTAAAGAACACTGAAGCTTTCTTT | CARDETGVRVKNTEAFF | TRBV2 | - | TRBJ1-1 | -
TGTGCCAGCAGCTTAGGAGAGACAGGGGGCGGGGAGACCCAGTACTTC | CASSLGETGGGETQYF | TRBV7-8 | TRBD1 | TRBJ2-5 | -
TGTGCCAGCAGTGGCAGGGTCAATGAGCAGTTCTTC | CASSGRVNEQFF | TRBV25-1 | - | TRBJ2-1 | -
TGCGCCAGCAGTGCCAGGGAGAATTCACCCCTCCACTTT | CASSARENSPLHF | TRBV10-1 | - | TRBJ1-6 | few
TGTGCCAGCAGCGCCCGGGACTTGGCCTACGAGCAGTACTTC | CASSARDLAYEQYF | TRBV7-9 | - | TRBJ2-7 | -
TGTGCCAGCAGCTTCTCCTACGAGCAGTACTTC | CASSFSYEQYF | TRBV7-3 | - | TRBJ2-7 | -
TGTGCCAGCAGCCTAACGGGTCTAGCCAAAAACATTCAGTACTTC | CASSLTGLAKNIQYF | TRBV4-2 | - | TRBJ2-4 | -
TGTGCCAGCAGCTTAGGAAGAGGACCCGAGGGCAATCAGCCCCAGCATTTT | CASSLGRGPEGNQPQHF | TRBV7-9 | - | TRBJ1-5 | -
TGTGCCAGCAGTTTACTGGGGCGAACTAGCACAGATACGCAGTATTTT | CASSLLGRTSTDTQYF | TRBV28 | - | TRBJ2-3 | -
TGTGCCAGCAACTCCTGGGGGAGGAACACTGAAGCTTTCTTT | CASNSWGRNTEAFF | TRBV28 | - | TRBJ1-1 | -
TGTGCCAGCAGCCCTGCCAGGGGTGGGGTGTACGAGCAGTACTTC | CASSPARGGVYEQYF | TRBV27 | - | TRBJ2-7 | -
TGCGCCAGCAGCCAAGATGGGGGTAACACTGAAGCTTTCTTT | CASSQDGGNTEAFF | TRBV4-3 | - | TRBJ1-1 | -
TGTGCCAGCAGCTTAACCAGGGCGCCGGGGGAGACCCAGTACTTC | CASSLTRAPGETQYF | TRBV7-6 | - | TRBJ2-5 | once
TGTGCCAGCAGCGTAGCAGGCCTTCCTGGAAACACCATATATTTT | CASSVAGLPGNTIYF | TRBV9 | - | TRBJ1-3 | -
TGTGCCAGCAGCTTGGGACCGGTGACTAGACGGGGCACAGATACGCAGTATTTT | CASSLGPVTRRGTDTQYF | TRBV11-2 | - | TRBJ2-3 | -
TGTGCCAGCAGTGAAGCGCTTCCAGGGACCCAATACGAGCAGTACTTC | CASSEALPGTQYEQYF | TRBV6-1 | - | TRBJ2-7 | -
TGTGCCAGCAGTTCCGGGACAAGGGGTTGGAATGAGCAGTTCTTC | CASSSGTRGWNEQFF | TRBV5-4 | - | TRBJ2-1 | -
TGTGCCAGCAGCTTAGGGGATTTAATTTCGTATTTT | CASSLGDLISYF | TRBV11-2 | - | TRBJ2-3 | -
TGCGCCAGCAGCTTAGGACAGGGGGCCTACGAGCAGTACTTC | CASSLGQGAYEQYF | TRBV4-1 | TRBD1 | TRBJ2-7 | once
TGTGCCAGCCATGGCGGGGGGACCTCCTACGAGCAGTACTTC | CASHGGGTSYEQYF | TRBV27 | TRBD2 | TRBJ2-7 | -
TGTGCCAGCAGCCCACGGATCGGGGGTAGGAACACTGAAGCTTTCTTT | CASSPRIGGRNTEAFF | TRBV28 | - | TRBJ1-1 | -